The 27 T cell receptor beta chains reported below all come from one sample, sequenced in a study of control samples from healthy donors and cancer patients. TCRdb keeps only in-frame clones here, not all; method: immunoSEQ multiplex PCR. The sample lists roughly 80,000 clones, approximately 92% occurring once. Sequencing used blood. The receptors originated from a woman aged 55-70 years in good health.

The rearrangement links TRBV19 to TRBJ2-7, with a tentative D call TRBD2 (5 bases). The germline CDR1 and CDR2 sequences are LNHDA and SQIVND (reference sequence). V lost 3 bases and J 6 bases, leaving 9 bases between the germline ends. This CDR3 region has 12 residues. The CDR3: CASSIRGGEQYF. The CDR3 DNA follows: TGTGCCAGTAGTATTCGGGGTGGCGAGCAGTACTTC.

The DNA of the CDR3 is TGTGCCAGCAGCTTGGCATGGAGGGGGGTTGGATCCGGGGAGCTGTTTTTT. This sequence encodes CASSLAWRGVGSGELFF. The chain has TRBV5-5 and TRBJ2-2; D could derive from TRBD1 or TRBD2 (6 bases each). The V end was cut by 0 bases, the J end by 6 bases, with 18 bases between. CDR1 is SGHKS and CDR2 is YYEKEE in the germline V gene (reference sequence). The CDR3 spans 17 residues.

This rearrangement joins TRBV20-1 to TRBJ1-4, with D hard to call. CDR3 length: 13 residues. The germline CDR1 and CDR2 sequences are DFQATT and SNEGSKA (reference sequence). Trimming removed 3 bases at V and 4 bases at J, with 9 bases between. CDR3 loop: CSASEQLNEKLFF. DNA for the CDR3: TGCAGTGCTAGTGAACAACTTAATGAAAAACTGTTTTTT.

The rearrangement joins TRBV7-6 to TRBJ1-5; 7 bases agree with TRBD1. V dropped 4 bases and J dropped 8; count of bases not matched to a gene: 11. CDR3 length: 15 residues. Germline V gives CDR1 SGHVS, CDR2 FNYEAQ. This CDR3 is CASSSGQVGTEPQHF. Written as DNA, the CDR3 is TGTGCCAGCAGCTCCGGACAGGTCGGGACCGAGCCCCAGCATTTT.

This rearrangement joins TRBV2 to TRBJ1-1, with 7 bases identical to TRBD1. Losses at the gene ends were 2 bases for V and 3 bases for J; bases not matched to a gene: 3. Germline V lookup: CDR1 SNHLY, CDR2 FYNNEI. The CDR3 runs to 14 residues. The CDR3 protein is CASSEQGGDTEAFF. DNA of the CDR3: TGTGCCAGCAGTGAACAAGGGGGCGACACTGAAGCTTTCTTT.

This clone was detected only a few times. The chain joins TRBV24-1 to TRBJ2-7, with D uncertain. Germline V gene lookup returns CDR1 KGHDR and CDR2 SFDVKD. Trimming took off 4 bases at V and 0 bases at J, with 9 bases between the two ends. The CDR3 length is 14 residues. The CDR3 DNA reads TGTGCCACCAGTGACTCGTCGAGCTCCTACGAGCAGTACTTC. This encodes CATSDSSSSYEQYF.

This sequence joins TRBV28 and TRBJ2-7, with D perhaps given as TRBD1 or TRBD2 (5 bases each). Germline CDR1 reads MDHEN; CDR2 reads SYDVKM. The V end was cut by 1 base, the J end by 12 bases, with 10 bases between. There are 11 residues in the CDR3. The CDR3 is CASSLSRGLYF. CDR3 bases: TGTGCCAGCAGTTTATCACGGGGCCTGTACTTC.

The rearrangement joins TRBV7-9 to TRBJ1-4; D ambiguous. Germline CDR1 SEHNR, CDR2 FQNEAQ (reference sequence). The CDR3 has 11 residues. V gave up 7 bases and J gave up 2 bases, with 2 bases separating them. In DNA form, the CDR3 reads TGTGCCAGCACTACTAATGAAAAACTGTTTTTT. Translation gives CASTTNEKLFF.

V and J are TRBV9 and TRBJ2-1, with 7 nucleotides matching TRBD2. There are 16 residues in the CDR3. Trimming removed 1 base from V and 4 bases from J; junction bases left unmatched: 8. Germline-derived CDR1 and CDR2 are SGDLS and YYNGEE. The CDR3 sequence: CASSVRSSGSYNEQFF. The CDR3 coding sequence is TGTGCCAGCAGCGTACGTTCTAGCGGTTCTTACAATGAGCAGTTCTTC.

This CDR3 reads CSVDRALGDTQYF. CDR3 sequence (DNA): TGCAGCGTCGACAGGGCGCTGGGGGATACGCAGTATTTT. The chain employs TRBV29-1 and TRBJ2-3, with 7 bases aligning to TRBD1. Trimming took 6 bases from V and 6 from J; bases not matched to a gene: 9. The CDR3 is 13 amino acids. CDR1 and CDR2 from the germline V gene are SQVTM and ANQGSEA.

This clone was counted once. The rearrangement uses TRBV7-3 and TRBJ2-1; TRBD2 matches 9 bases. The CDR3 has 15 residues. CDR1 is SGHTA and CDR2 is FQGTGA in the germline V gene. V lost 3 bases and J lost 6; bases outside the gene matches: 6. CDR3 bases: TGTGCCAGCAGCTTTTTTAGCGGGAGTGGCAATGAGCAGTTCTTC. It specifies CASSFFSGSGNEQFF.

J is TRBJ2-2 and V is TRBV5-1; no definite D call. Germline lookup yields CDR1 SGHRS and CDR2 YFSETQ. The CDR3 covers 13 residues. The V end was cut by 5 bases, the J end by 1 base, with 6 bases between. The CDR3 sequence is CASRYGNTGELFF. CDR3 DNA: TGCGCCAGCAGATATGGGAACACCGGGGAGCTGTTTTTT.

The chain uses TRBV7-2 and TRBJ1-5, with D maybe TRBD1 (5 bases). Trimming left V 3 bases short and J 4 bases short, with 7 bases between. CDR1 and CDR2 from the germline V gene are SGHTA and FQGNSA. The CDR3 sequence is 13 residues long. The CDR3 region has the DNA TGTGCCAGCAGCTTGACAGAGAATCAGCCCCAGCATTTT. Translated, it gives CASSLTENQPQHF.

This clone was counted a few times. This chain connects TRBV5-6 to TRBJ2-1, with TRBD2 as a possible D gene (5 bases). The CDR3 loop spans 14 amino acids. In germline, CDR1 is SGHDT, CDR2 YYEEEE. Trimming pared 2 bases from V and 2 bases from J, leaving 8 bases between. CDR3 in amino acids: CASSFNSAYNEQFF. CDR3 DNA: TGTGCCAGCAGCTTTAATAGCGCCTACAATGAGCAGTTCTTC.

This chain joins TRBV7-9 and TRBJ2-7, with D hard to call. V lost 3 bases to trimming and J lost 5 bases, with 8 bases between them. The germline gives CDR1 SEHNR, CDR2 FQNEAQ (reference sequence). The CDR3 loop spans 12 amino acids. The CDR3 DNA reads as TGTGCCAGCAGCTTCTCCCAGAACGAGCAGTACTTC. Translating it yields CASSFSQNEQYF.

The chain uses TRBV24-1 and TRBJ2-1, with TRBD1 as a possible D gene (6 bases). This CDR3 comprises 15 residues. CDR1 is KGHDR and CDR2 is SFDVKD in the germline V gene. The V end was cut by 4 bases, the J end by 7 bases, with 16 bases between. CDR3 nucleotide sequence: TGTGCCACCAGTGACAGGGACACTTCTGGGAATGAGCAGTTCTTC. It yields the protein CATSDRDTSGNEQFF.

This sequence joins TRBV5-6 and TRBJ1-5, with TRBD1 matching over 9 bases. Per germline, CDR1 SGHDT and CDR2 YYEEEE. The CDR3 is made up of 15 amino acids. The trim removed 2 bases at V and 6 bases at J, leaving 6 bases unmatched. The CDR3 spells CASSLLQGAGQPQHF. The CDR3 DNA reads as TGTGCCAGCAGCTTATTACAGGGGGCGGGTCAGCCCCAGCATTTT.

The chain links TRBV29-1 to TRBJ1-5; a possible D gene is TRBD1 (5 bases). Germline values: CDR1 SQVTM, CDR2 ANQGSEA. V lost 7 bases and J lost 7, with 17 bases in between. CDR3 length equals 13 residues. The CDR3, as DNA: TGCAGCGCCGCATCGGGTGAGGGGCAGCCCCAGCATTTT. Protein: CSAASGEGQPQHF.

This clone was counted a single time. The genes are TRBV20-1 and TRBJ1-3; tentative D call: TRBD1 (6 bases). Germline V gene lookup returns CDR1 DFQATT and CDR2 SNEGSKA (reference sequence). The CDR3 runs to 10 residues. V was clipped by 5 bases and J by 16 bases, with 15 bases between them. CDR3 in amino acids: CSALGAGVYF. The CDR3, as DNA: TGCAGTGCTCTCGGGGCAGGGGTTTATTTT.

This chain connects TRBV28 to TRBJ1-5; unclear D gene. V was pared by 5 bases and J by 9 bases, with 8 bases between. This CDR3 is 11 amino acids long. Per the germline V gene, CDR1 is MDHEN and CDR2 is SYDVKM. CDR3 region: CASSPKGPQHF. DNA for the CDR3: TGTGCCAGCAGTCCGAAAGGGCCCCAGCATTTT. Using reference TRBV28 and TRBJ1-5 for the parts outside the CDR3, the full variable domain is DVKVTQSSRYLVKRTGEKVFLECVQDMDHENMFWYRQDPGLGLRLIYFSYDVKMKEKGDIPEGYSVSREKKERFSLILESASTNQTSMYLCASSPKGPQHFGDGTRLSIL.

This chain joins TRBV28 and TRBJ1-2; 10 nucleotides line up with TRBD1. Germline CDR1 MDHEN, CDR2 SYDVKM. After removal of 3 bases from V and 5 bases from J, the junction contained 3 bases not matched to a gene. This CDR3 comprises 14 residues. The CDR3 DNA follows: TGTGCCAGCAGTTTCGTGGACAGGGGGTATGGCTACACCTTC. It yields the protein CASSFVDRGYGYTF.

The genes are TRBV7-9 and TRBJ1-4; D call uncertain. Germline lookup yields CDR1 SEHNR and CDR2 FQNEAQ (reference sequence). The CDR3 sequence is 15 residues long. Trimming pared 5 bases from V and 0 bases from J, leaving 10 bases between. The DNA of the CDR3 is TGTGCCAGCAGCAAAGGCGCCGCAACTAATGAAAAACTGTTTTTT. Amino acids: CASSKGAATNEKLFF.

J is TRBJ2-2 and V is TRBV5-1; 10 positions match TRBD2. CDR1 and CDR2 (germline): SGHRS, YFSETQ. Trimming removed 0 bases from V and 7 bases from J; junction bases left unmatched: 6. This CDR3 region has 16 residues. The CDR3 reads CASSLVASGSFGELFF. CDR3 coding DNA: TGCGCCAGCAGCTTGGTGGCTAGCGGGAGCTTCGGGGAGCTGTTTTTT.

J is TRBJ1-1 and V is TRBV18; D gene ambiguous. This CDR3 has 12 residues. V was trimmed by 5 bases and J by 5 bases, leaving 9 bases between them. Per the germline V gene, CDR1 is KGHSH and CDR2 is LQKENI. CDR3 protein: CASSREETEAFF. DNA for the CDR3: TGTGCCAGCTCAAGGGAGGAGACTGAAGCTTTCTTT.

The gene calls are TRBV7-3 and TRBJ2-1; D is possibly TRBD1 (5 bases). The CDR3 covers 15 residues. V was clipped by 5 bases and J by 2 bases, with 13 bases between them. Germline loops: CDR1 SGHTA, CDR2 FQGTGA. CDR3 sequence (DNA): TGTGCCAGCAGCCTCACCGGACAAGCCTACAATGAGCAGTTCTTC. Protein sequence: CASSLTGQAYNEQFF.

A single count supports this clone. The chain carries TRBV7-9 and TRBJ2-1; 7 positions agree with TRBD1. Germline V gene sequence: CDR1 SEHNR, CDR2 FQNEAQ (reference sequence). This CDR3 is 16 amino acids long. The ends lost 5 bases at V and 0 bases at J; junction bases unmatched: 7. CDR3 DNA sequence: TGTGCCAGCAGCCCCACAGGGGAACGCTCCTACAATGAGCAGTTCTTC. This encodes CASSPTGERSYNEQFF.

The J gene is TRBJ2-1, the V gene TRBV12-2; the table's D call TRBD2 went unverified against the DNA. TRBV12-2 is a pseudogene segment. The CDR3 covers 15 residues. DNA of the CDR3: TGTGCAAGTCGCTTAGACGGGGTTAGATACAATGAGCAGTTCTTC. Translation gives CASRLDGVRYNEQFF.